The source of this T cell receptor beta chain is a study of T cell responses to AZD1222 COVID-19 vaccine. Study-wide findings and caveats: A rise in Spike-specific TCR breadth and depth followed two AZD1222 doses. White British people made up most donors, females outnumbered males, and clonal diversity was possibly underestimated.

Assay: immunoSEQ multiplex PCR; the TCRdb copy retains only in-frame clones and omits some. The table has about 190,000 clones, 80% to 90% seen once. Of note for this clone: Its antigen is currently unknown.

The CDR3 loop spans 12 amino acids. The germline CDR1 and CDR2 sequences are GTSNPN and SVGIG (reference sequence). V was cut by 4 bases and J by 0 bases, with 4 bases left in between. This sequence originates from an adult in good health. V gene TRBV30 combines with J gene TRBJ1-3, with D uncertain. The material was peripheral blood, obtained on day 0 of MenACWY control vaccination. The CDR3 loop reads CAWMSSGNTIYF. CDR3 bases: TGTGCCTGGATGAGCTCTGGAAACACCATATATTTT.